The 18 T cell receptor beta chains below all came from one sample that was sequenced in a study of T cells after yellow fever vaccination. One entry per CDR3 protein, called by TCRdb with MiXCR from the 5' RACE reads. The sample records roughly 190,000 distinct CDR3 sequences, approximately 10% being singletons. The material was CD8+ T cells sorted from PBMCs, obtained 15 days after the yellow fever booster vaccination. The receptors were gathered from a young man who received the YFV17D yellow fever vaccine.

This clonotype was counted only a few times. J is TRBJ1-4 and V is TRBV7-8, with 10 nucleotides matching TRBD1. The germline V gene encodes CDR1 SGHVS and CDR2 FQNEAQ. CDR3 length: 15 residues. V was clipped by 3 bases and J by 10 bases; unmatched bases: 8. The CDR3: CASSFPGQGGRKLFF. CDR3 nucleotides: TGTGCCAGCAGCTTCCCAGGACAGGGGGGTAGAAAACTGTTTTTT.

This clonotype showed up just a few times. The CDR3, as DNA: TGCGCCAGCACCTTAAGGGGGATCGGTACGCAGTATTTT. Translated: CASTLRGIGTQYF. The V gene is TRBV4-1, the J gene TRBJ2-3, with a weak D call TRBD1 (6 bases). V was trimmed by 7 bases and J by 8 bases, leaving 16 bases between them. CDR1 and CDR2 from the germline V gene are MGHRA and YSYEKL. The CDR3 covers 13 residues.

This clonotype showed up many times. V usage is TRBV7-2 and J usage is TRBJ2-2; maybe TRBD2 (5 bases). The germline V gene has CDR1 SGHTA and CDR2 FQGNSA. V lost 1 base, J lost 4 bases, and 7 bases lay in between. This CDR3 comprises 14 residues. CDR3 protein: CASSLVGSTGELFF. The CDR3 nucleotides read TGTGCCAGCAGCTTAGTGGGGAGCACCGGGGAGCTGTTTTTT.

This clonotype occurred a few times. The V and J genes are TRBV12-3 or TRBV12-4 and TRBJ2-5; D is possibly TRBD2 (6 bases). Trimming cost V 7 bases and J 5 bases, with 20 bases left between them. The CDR3 has 15 amino acids. CDR3 coding DNA: TGTGCCAGCACCCGGGCGGGGACTTCCCGGGAGACCCAGTACTTC. Its translation is CASTRAGTSRETQYF.

This clonotype was detected many times. The gene calls are TRBV4-2 and TRBJ2-1; TRBD1 matches at 10 bases. The CDR3 sequence is 15 residues long. Germline CDR1 and CDR2: LGHNA and YNFKEQ. Trimming took 7 bases from V and 10 from J; bases not matched to a gene: 13. The CDR3 DNA sequence: TGTGCCAGCAAATCGGGACAGGGGATCCTGGGGGAGCAGTTCTTC. Protein product: CASKSGQGILGEQFF.

Ten or more counts support this clonotype. The chain carries TRBV29-1 and TRBJ1-2; D gene ambiguous. Germline CDR1 is SQVTM and CDR2 is ANQGSEA. With 4 bases removed from V and 7 bases from J, the gap between germline ends came to 10 bases. This CDR3 contains 11 residues. The CDR3 DNA is TGCAGCGTTGTCTTTCTGGGTGGCTACACCTTC. This codes for CSVVFLGGYTF.

This chain links TRBV5-4 with TRBJ1-1; 9 positions agree with TRBD1. V trimming: 1 base; J trimming: 5 bases; junction bases outside the gene matches: 6. The CDR3 is 15 amino acids. The germline CDR1 and CDR2 sequences are SGHNT and YYREEE (reference sequence). CDR3 coding DNA: TGTGCCAGCAGCTTGTGGACAGGGGCAAGGACTGAAGCTTTCTTT. This translates into CASSLWTGARTEAFF.

Turning to this clonotype: A read error may explain this, as a much larger clone is one base away. The gene calls are TRBV25-1 and TRBJ2-5; D remains unclear. Germline CDR1 reads MGHDK; CDR2 reads SYGVNS. The CDR3 loop spans 11 amino acids. The ends were cut back, 8 bases at V and 2 bases at J, with 6 bases in the middle. The CDR3 DNA sequence: TGTGCCAGCGGCAGACAAGAGACCCAGTACTTC. This gives the protein CASGRQETQYF. Drawing the rest from reference TRBV25-1 and TRBJ2-5, the complete variable domain is EADIYQTPRYLVIGTGKKITLECSQTMGHDKMYWYQQDPGMELHLIHYSYGVNSTEKGDLSSESTVSRIRTEHFPLTLESARPSHTSQYLCASGRQETQYFGPGTRLLVL.

This clonotype was seen a few times. The rearrangement links TRBV19 to TRBJ2-1, with 11 bases matching TRBD2. The CDR3 runs 15 residues. Looked up from germline, CDR1 is LNHDA and CDR2 is SQIVND (reference sequence). The junction had 9 bases not matched to a gene; V was cut back by 6 bases and J by 8 bases. CDR3 amino acids: CASSPTSGGADEQFF. The CDR3, as DNA: TGTGCCAGTAGCCCTACTAGCGGGGGTGCGGATGAGCAGTTCTTC.

This rearrangement joins TRBV29-1 to TRBJ2-2, with 8 bases fitting TRBD2. V trimming: 7 bases; J trimming: 3 bases; junction bases outside the gene matches: 13. In germline, CDR1 is SQVTM, CDR2 ANQGSEA. The CDR3 runs to 16 residues. Written as DNA, the CDR3 is TGCAGCGCCGAACTCACGGGGGGGGAGTACACCGGGGAGCTGTTTTTT. Its translation: CSAELTGGEYTGELFF.

The V and J genes are TRBV4-1 and TRBJ2-5; TRBD1 matches 7 bases. Trimming cost V 6 bases and J 3 bases; bases outside gene matches: 13. CDR3 length: 16 residues. Germline values: CDR1 MGHRA, CDR2 YSYEKL. In DNA, the CDR3 is TGCGCCAGCAGACGCGCAGTGGACAGGCGGGAAGAGACCCAGTACTTC. As protein: CASRRAVDRREETQYF.

In its sample, this clonotype was seen a few times. The genes are TRBV27 and TRBJ1-6; 7 bases align to TRBD1. The junction had 1 base not matched to a gene; V was cut back by 2 bases and J by 9 bases. The CDR3 covers 13 residues. Germline V gene lookup returns CDR1 MNHEY and CDR2 SMNVEV (reference sequence). The CDR3 sequence is CASSLDRASPLHF. The CDR3 DNA is TGTGCCAGCAGTTTAGACAGGGCTTCACCCCTCCACTTT.

Only a few counts were recorded for this clonotype. The rearrangement uses TRBV4-1 and TRBJ2-3; 8 bases align to TRBD2. Per germline, CDR1 MGHRA and CDR2 YSYEKL. The CDR3 covers 17 residues. V lost 0 bases to trimming and J lost 3 bases; unmatched junction nucleotides: 8. CDR3: CASSQDPAGGMTDTQYF. CDR3 DNA sequence: TGCGCCAGCAGCCAAGATCCGGCGGGGGGCATGACAGATACGCAGTATTTT.

Here the CDR3 reads CASSQGRQGAKNIQYF. CDR3 sequence (DNA): TGCGCCAGCAGCCAAGGAAGACAGGGTGCCAAAAACATTCAGTACTTC. The gene calls are TRBV4-3 and TRBJ2-4; 7 nucleotides align to TRBD1. The trim removed 1 base at V and 1 base at J, leaving 4 bases unmatched. The length of the CDR3 is 16 residues. Germline-derived CDR1 and CDR2 are LGHNA and YSLEER.

The chain joins TRBV5-1 to TRBJ2-1, with 10 bases identical to TRBD1. The CDR3 is 15 amino acids. Trimming removed 4 bases from V and 8 bases from J; junction bases left unmatched: 9. Germline V gene data show CDR1 as SGHRS and CDR2 as YFSETQ. CDR3 protein: CASSPRQGARDEQFF. The CDR3 coding sequence is TGCGCCAGCAGCCCTCGACAGGGGGCTAGGGATGAGCAGTTCTTC.

The sample holds many counts of this clonotype. The chain's CDR3 is CASSFGGNTGELFF. The CDR3 region has the DNA TGTGCCAGCAGTTTTGGAGGGAACACCGGGGAGCTGTTTTTT. This rearrangement joins TRBV12-3 or TRBV12-4 to TRBJ2-2; perhaps TRBD2 as D (5 bases). The CDR3 runs 14 residues. V lost 3 bases and J lost 1, with 6 bases in between.

A few counts support this clonotype. V usage is TRBV12-3 or TRBV12-4 and J usage is TRBJ1-5; no reliable D call. Trimming pared 1 base from V and 2 bases from J, leaving 12 bases between. This CDR3 contains 16 residues. CDR3 sequence: CASSLGQPRGNQPQHF. As DNA, the CDR3 is TGTGCCAGCAGTTTAGGTCAGCCTCGAGGCAATCAGCCCCAGCATTTT.

This chain links TRBV7-9 with TRBJ2-6, with 10 positions matching TRBD1. Germline V gene sequence: CDR1 SEHNR, CDR2 FQNEAQ (reference sequence). The CDR3 has 17 amino acids. V shed 4 bases and J 6 bases; nucleotides not matched to a gene: 9. The CDR3 sequence is CASSWGQGSRSANVLTF. In DNA form, the CDR3 reads TGTGCCAGCAGCTGGGGACAGGGGAGTCGCTCGGCCAACGTCCTGACTTTC.